The rows below give T cell receptor beta chains drawn from one sample of a study of blood T cell repertoires in COVID-19. TCRdb keeps only in-frame clones here, not all; method: immunoSEQ multiplex PCR. In the table there are some 57,000 clones, roughly four fifths of which are singletons. The sample consisted of peripheral blood. These receptors all come from a man of 80 years or more with COVID-19, enrolled during active disease. Both conserved end residues are part of each CDR3. A D gene is named only where the DNA matches it firmly. Some rows mark clone size as missing; the rest say once, few, many or name a class of expanded clone.

j_gene: TRBJ1-1; d_gene: TRBD1; abundance: NA; v_gene: TRBV6-2/TRBV6-3; CDR3nt: TGTGCCAGCAGGTACCTGACAGGGGTCACTGAAGCTTTCTTT; CDR3aa: CASRYLTGVTEAFF
j_gene: TRBJ2-1; d_gene: NA; abundance: NA; v_gene: TRBV28; CDR3nt: TGTGCCAGCAGCACGCAACCCAAGGGGCGACGATACAATGAGCAGTTCTTC; CDR3aa: CASSTQPKGRRYNEQFF
j_gene: TRBJ2-5; d_gene: NA; abundance: NA; v_gene: TRBV13; CDR3nt: TGTGCCAGCAGCTCAGTGGTACAAGAGACCCAGTACTTC; CDR3aa: CASSSVVQETQYF
j_gene: TRBJ2-1; d_gene: NA; abundance: once; v_gene: TRBV2; CDR3nt: TGTGCCAGCAGGAGGAATGAGCAGTTCTTC; CDR3aa: CASRRNEQFF
j_gene: TRBJ1-6; d_gene: NA; abundance: NA; v_gene: TRBV18; CDR3nt: TGTGCCAGCTCACCAACACCGGAGGGGTCACCCCTCCACTTT; CDR3aa: CASSPTPEGSPLHF
j_gene: TRBJ1-5; d_gene: TRBD1; abundance: few; v_gene: TRBV28; CDR3nt: TGTGCCAGCAGTTTGGGGACAGGGGTGATTCAGCCCCAGCATTTT; CDR3aa: CASSLGTGVIQPQHF
j_gene: TRBJ1-1; d_gene: NA; abundance: NA; v_gene: TRBV3-1/TRBV3-2; CDR3nt: TGTGCCAGCAGCCCGAGAGGGATTAACACTGAAGCTTTCTTT; CDR3aa: CASSPRGINTEAFF
j_gene: TRBJ2-1; d_gene: TRBD1; abundance: NA; v_gene: TRBV7-2; CDR3nt: TGTGCCAGCAGCTTAAGACAGGGATTGAATGAGCAGTTCTTC; CDR3aa: CASSLRQGLNEQFF
j_gene: TRBJ2-1; d_gene: TRBD2; abundance: NA; v_gene: TRBV10-2; CDR3nt: TGCGCCAGCAGTGTGGCTAGCGGGAGTGAGCAGTTCTTC; CDR3aa: CASSVASGSEQFF
j_gene: TRBJ2-1; d_gene: NA; abundance: NA; v_gene: TRBV5-4; CDR3nt: TGTGCCAGCAGCTTGGGGGGACTCCCCTCATACAATGAGCAGTTCTTC; CDR3aa: CASSLGGLPSYNEQFF
j_gene: TRBJ2-1; d_gene: NA; abundance: few; v_gene: TRBV3-1/TRBV3-2; CDR3nt: TGTGCCAGCAGCCAAGAGGGGCAAGCTGAGCAGTTCTTC; CDR3aa: CASSQEGQAEQFF
j_gene: TRBJ1-3; d_gene: TRBD1; abundance: NA; v_gene: TRBV7-2; CDR3nt: TGTGCCAGCAGCTTAGAATTCAGGGGGACTGGAAACACCATATATTTT; CDR3aa: CASSLEFRGTGNTIYF
j_gene: TRBJ2-3; d_gene: NA; abundance: NA; v_gene: TRBV7-9; CDR3nt: TGTGCCAGCAGCCCTTGGACACCTAGGGCAGATACGCAGTATTTT; CDR3aa: CASSPWTPRADTQYF
j_gene: TRBJ2-5; d_gene: NA; abundance: NA; v_gene: TRBV11-2; CDR3nt: TGTGCCAGCAGCAAACGACTAGGAGGGGTTGAGACCCAGTACTTC; CDR3aa: CASSKRLGGVETQYF
j_gene: TRBJ2-4; d_gene: NA; abundance: NA; v_gene: TRBV29-1; CDR3nt: TGCAGCGTGGTAGACATACTTTTAGCCAAAAACATTCAGTACTTC; CDR3aa: CSVVDILLAKNIQYF
j_gene: TRBJ2-7; d_gene: NA; abundance: NA; v_gene: TRBV6-2/TRBV6-3; CDR3nt: TGTGCCAGCAGTTACGGGGGGGCGAACTACGAGCAGTACTTC; CDR3aa: CASSYGGANYEQYF
j_gene: TRBJ2-2; d_gene: TRBD2; abundance: NA; v_gene: TRBV19; CDR3nt: TGTGCCAGTAGTATAGGAAGGGGGAGCGGGAGGGACACCGGGGAGCTGTTTTTT; CDR3aa: CASSIGRGSGRDTGELFF
j_gene: TRBJ1-6; d_gene: TRBD1; abundance: NA; v_gene: TRBV30; CDR3nt: TGTGCCTGGAGTCGACCCAAACGAACGACAGGGATGGATTCACCCCTCCACTTT; CDR3aa: CAWSRPKRTTGMDSPLHF
j_gene: TRBJ1-6; d_gene: NA; abundance: NA; v_gene: TRBV15; CDR3nt: TGTGCCCACCAGACGTCAGACAGCTATAATTCACCCCTCCACTTT; CDR3aa: CAHQTSDSYNSPLHF
j_gene: TRBJ2-5; d_gene: NA; abundance: NA; v_gene: TRBV5-1; CDR3nt: TGCGCCAGCAGCTTGTCGGGATTCCAAGAGACCCAGTACTTC; CDR3aa: CASSLSGFQETQYF
j_gene: TRBJ1-5; d_gene: NA; abundance: NA; v_gene: TRBV9; CDR3nt: TGTGCCAGCAGCCGGTCGGGAAGCAATCAGCCCCAGCATTTT; CDR3aa: CASSRSGSNQPQHF
j_gene: TRBJ2-1; d_gene: TRBD1; abundance: NA; v_gene: TRBV24-1; CDR3nt: TGTGCCACCAGTGAGTGGGACAGCAATGAGCAGTTCTTC; CDR3aa: CATSEWDSNEQFF
j_gene: TRBJ2-1; d_gene: NA; abundance: NA; v_gene: TRBV29-1; CDR3nt: TGCAGCGTTGAAGATCAACCCCCGCGGATCTTC; CDR3aa: CSVEDQPPRIF
j_gene: TRBJ1-2; d_gene: TRBD1; abundance: NA; v_gene: TRBV5-1; CDR3nt: TGCGCCAGCAGCTTGGCCGCTTTCAGGGGGGCAAGTAACTATGGCTACACCTTC; CDR3aa: CASSLAAFRGASNYGYTF
j_gene: TRBJ1-6; d_gene: TRBD1; abundance: NA; v_gene: TRBV5-1; CDR3nt: TGCGCCAGCAGCGCCGGGACAGGCAGCTCCTATAATTCACCCCTCCACTTT; CDR3aa: CASSAGTGSSYNSPLHF
j_gene: TRBJ2-5; d_gene: NA; abundance: NA; v_gene: TRBV11-3; CDR3nt: TGTGCCAGCAGCGCCTCGGGCCACAGGGAAGAGACCCAGTACTTC; CDR3aa: CASSASGHREETQYF
j_gene: TRBJ2-5; d_gene: TRBD1; abundance: once; v_gene: TRBV6-1; CDR3nt: TGTGCCAGCAGTGAAGGCGGACAGGGGGAGACCCAGTACTTC; CDR3aa: CASSEGGQGETQYF